This T cell receptor beta chain was sequenced in a study of HIV-infected patients and healthy controls (dated by TCRdb to 2013 to 2014). The library was produced with 5' RACE. TCRdb names Illumina MiSeq as the instrument used. Clones were called with MiXCR by TCRdb after fastp trimmed the public reads at Q25, and only in-frame beta chains were retained. Rows matching on CDR3 protein sequence are summarized as one entry with the most common DNA and genes. In all, the sample holds 50,000 to 80,000 distinct CDR3 sequences, and under 25% of those were seen once. The ten biggest clones cover 1.4% of the sample. This clonotype was seen at least ten times. It has no known antigen specificity. No much larger clone exists at a distance of one base, and base qualities are not known. The clonotype originates from a human donor in good health. Sequencing input: CD4+ T cells from blood.

The DNA is as follows: TGTGCCAGCAGCCTAAACGCAGGGCTTCAAGAGACCCAGTACTTC. Translated, this is CASSLNAGLQETQYF. In this chain, TRBV11-1 is recombined with TRBJ2-5; TRBD1 might be the D gene, on 5 matching bases. The CDR1 and CDR2 encoded by the germline V gene (reference sequence) are SGHAT and FQDESV. V is reduced by 5 bases and J by 2 bases, leaving a spacing of 15 bases between them. The CDR3 spans 15 residues, from the cysteine through the phenylalanine. CDR3 DNA is the only sequence kept; it has 45 bases, read in frame from the first base.